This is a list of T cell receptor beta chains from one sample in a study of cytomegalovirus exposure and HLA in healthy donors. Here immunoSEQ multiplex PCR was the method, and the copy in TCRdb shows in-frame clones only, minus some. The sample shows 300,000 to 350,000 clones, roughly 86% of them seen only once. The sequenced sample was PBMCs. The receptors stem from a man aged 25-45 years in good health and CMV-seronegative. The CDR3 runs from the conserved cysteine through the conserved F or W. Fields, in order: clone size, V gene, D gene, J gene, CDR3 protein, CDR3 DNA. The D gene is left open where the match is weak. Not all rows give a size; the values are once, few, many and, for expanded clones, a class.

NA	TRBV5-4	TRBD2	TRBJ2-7	CASSFGGTSGAYEQYF	TGTGCCAGCAGTTTTGGGGGGACTAGCGGGGCGTACGAGCAGTACTTC
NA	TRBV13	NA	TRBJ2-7	CASSPNRGLSYEQYF	TGTGCCAGCAGCCCCAATAGGGGACTCTCCTACGAGCAGTACTTC
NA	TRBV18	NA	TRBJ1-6	CASSPTGGAYNSPLHF	TGTGCCAGCTCACCAACGGGGGGGGCCTATAATTCACCCCTCCACTTT
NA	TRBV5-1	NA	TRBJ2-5	CASSLTVPQETQYF	TGCGCCAGCAGCTTGACAGTGCCTCAAGAGACCCAGTACTTC
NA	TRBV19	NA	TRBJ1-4	CASSTPKTGSNEKLFF	TGTGCCAGTAGTACCCCGAAGACAGGCTCTAATGAAAAACTGTTTTTT
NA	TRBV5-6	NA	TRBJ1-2	CASSIETGGYTF	TGTGCCAGCAGCATTGAGACAGGAGGCTACACCTTC
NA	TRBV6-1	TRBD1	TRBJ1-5	CASSERTGHNQPQHF	TGTGCCAGCAGTGAAAGGACAGGGCACAATCAGCCCCAGCATTTT
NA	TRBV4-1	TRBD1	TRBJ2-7	CASSQVHRGDHYEQYF	TGCGCCAGCAGCCAAGTCCACAGGGGTGACCACTACGAGCAGTACTTC
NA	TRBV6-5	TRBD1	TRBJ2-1	CASSRTGGYNEQFF	TGTGCCAGCTCCCGGACAGGGGGTTACAATGAGCAGTTCTTC
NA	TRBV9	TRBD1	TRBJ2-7	CASSVGQGTYEQYF	TGTGCCAGCAGCGTAGGACAGGGGACCTACGAGCAGTACTTC
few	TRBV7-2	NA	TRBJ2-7	CASSLKQGTYEQYF	TGTGCCAGCAGCTTAAAGCAGGGAACCTACGAGCAGTACTTC
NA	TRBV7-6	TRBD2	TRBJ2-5	CASSSTGTSLLETQYF	TGTGCCAGCAGCTCGACCGGGACTAGTCTCCTAGAGACCCAGTACTTC
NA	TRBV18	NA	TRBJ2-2	CASSTGGATRAGELFF	TGTGCCAGCTCAACAGGAGGGGCAACTAGGGCCGGGGAGCTGTTTTTT
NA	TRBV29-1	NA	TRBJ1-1	CSVGANTEAFF	TGCAGCGTGGGAGCGAACACTGAAGCTTTCTTT
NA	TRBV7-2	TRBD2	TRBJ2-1	CASSSDLAGGRNEQFF	TGTGCCAGCAGCTCCGACTTAGCGGGGGGTCGTAATGAGCAGTTCTTC
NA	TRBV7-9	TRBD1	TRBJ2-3	CASSSLTQDRATDTQYF	TGTGCCAGCAGCTCATTAACCCAGGACAGGGCCACAGATACGCAGTATTTT
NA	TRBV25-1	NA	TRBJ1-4	CASSELGSPGGKLFF	TGTGCCAGCAGTGAATTAGGGAGTCCCGGAGGAAAACTGTTTTTT
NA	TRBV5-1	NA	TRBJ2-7	CASSSTGIAYEQYF	TGCGCCAGCAGCTCTACAGGGATCGCCTACGAGCAGTACTTC
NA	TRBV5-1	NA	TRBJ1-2	CASSLEWGANYGYTF	TGCGCCAGCAGCTTGGAGTGGGGCGCAAACTATGGCTACACCTTC